This T cell receptor (beta chain) comes out of a study of blood T cell repertoires in COVID-19. Patients from Seattle were sampled longitudinally, starting during active infection. Germline trimming cut 4 bases from V and 4 bases from J; bases unmatched to any gene: 5. Germline V CDR1 and CDR2: LGHDT, YNNKEL (reference sequence). This CDR3 is 14 amino acids long. TCRdb keeps only in-frame clones here, not all; method: immunoSEQ multiplex PCR. The data hold around 280,000 clones, with around nine tenths observed a single time. The chain combines TRBV3-1 (or the pseudogene TRBV3-2) with TRBJ2-5; 8 bases are a match to TRBD1. The sample taken for sequencing was peripheral blood. The receptor was isolated from a woman in her thirties with COVID-19, enrolled during active disease. DNA of the CDR3: TGTGCCAGCAGCCCCCAGGACAGGGCAGAGACCCAGTACTTC. It yields the protein CASSPQDRAETQYF.